This T cell receptor beta chain was observed in a study of CD4 T cells in relation to SARS-CoV-2 and coronaviruses. Sorted naive or memory CD4+ cells met CEF peptides for 10 days. The study's findings and limits: No crossreactivity against non-spike viral proteins was tested here.

Libraries were prepared by immunoSEQ multiplex PCR; TCRdb keeps only in-frame clonotypes and omits some of them. The sample includes 30,000 to 40,000 clones, 77% seen only once; the top ten take around 20%. This clone was picked up a small number of times. Its antigen is unidentified. This CDR3 comprises 16 residues. Germline lookup yields CDR1 GTSNPN and CDR2 SVGIG (reference sequence). The ends were cut back, 2 bases at V and 1 base at J, with 17 bases in the middle. The sample comprised memory CD4+ T cells from PBMCs, cultured in vitro. The origin of this receptor is an adult with COVID-19. This rearrangement joins TRBV30 to TRBJ2-5; D gene uncertain. The CDR3 DNA reads as TGTGCCTGGAGTCATAGGGTTCCGGGTTCCCAAGAGACCCAGTACTTC. It encodes CAWSHRVPGSQETQYF.